This is a list of T cell receptor beta chains from one sample in a study of metastatic and nonmetastatic thyroid tumors. TCRdb reassembled clones from the PCR reads with MiXCR. The profile shows tens of thousands of clones, roughly 24% of them singletons. Sequenced input: tumor tissue. These receptors were taken from a female donor with papillary thyroid cancer or a benign thyroid nodule (not recorded which). Some clones in this sample may be carry-over from other donors' samples. The CDR3 runs from the conserved cysteine through the conserved F or W. A D gene is named only where the DNA matches it firmly. Some rows have no size entry. The others give once, few or many, or a class for an expanded clone.

DNA	CDR3	J	D	size	V
TGTGCCAGCAGCTTATGGTTTTCACCCCTCCACTTT	CASSLWFSPLHF	TRBJ1-6	.	medium-sized	TRBV7-9
TGCGCCAGCAGCCAAGCGGGGAGCGGCAGGCCGCAGAGCTTC	CASSQAGSGRPQSF	TRBJ1-2	.	.	TRBV4-1
TGTGCCAGTAGTGTCGGCAGGACAGGGAGGGAGACCCAGTACTTC	CASSVGRTGRETQYF	TRBJ2-5	TRBD1	many	TRBV19
TGTGCCAGCGGTGAAGCCAGTGGGAGGGACACCATATATTTT	CASGEASGRDTIYF	TRBJ1-3	.	.	TRBV6-1
TGTGCCAGCAGTGAGCAGACAGGGTTCACTGAAGCTTTCTTT	CASSEQTGFTEAFF	TRBJ1-1	TRBD1	many	TRBV25-1
TGTGCCAGCAGGACTAGCGTGGTAACCGTGGAGCTGTTTTTT	CASRTSVVTVELFF	TRBJ2-2	TRBD2	.	TRBV7-8
TGTGCCAGCAGCCCACGGACTAGCGGGCACCGCTACGAGCAGTACTTC	CASSPRTSGHRYEQYF	TRBJ2-7	TRBD2	once	TRBV7-8
TGTGCCAGCAGTTTAGTGCAGGGGGGGCAGTACTTC	CASSLVQGGQYF	TRBJ2-7	.	.	TRBV12-3/TRBV12-4
TGCAGTGCTGATATCGGGGGGGCCCCTATCACAGATACGCAGTATTTT	CSADIGGAPITDTQYF	TRBJ2-3	TRBD2	few	TRBV20-1
TGTGCCAGCAGTTTAGCGGGACTCGACAATGAGCAGTTCTTC	CASSLAGLDNEQFF	TRBJ2-1	.	medium-sized	TRBV12-3/TRBV12-4
TGTGCCTGGAGTCCGGGACAGGGCGGCTCACCCCTCCACTTT	CAWSPGQGGSPLHF	TRBJ1-6	TRBD1	medium-sized	TRBV30
TGCAGTGCCATTGCTCCGGGACAGGGGATCGTCCGCGGTCAGCCCCAGCATTTT	CSAIAPGQGIVRGQPQHF	TRBJ1-5	TRBD1	medium-sized	TRBV20-1
TGTGCCAGCAGCCCCTGGACTAGCGGGACGAACAATGAGCAGTTCTTC	CASSPWTSGTNNEQFF	TRBJ2-1	TRBD2	.	TRBV13
TGTGCCAGCAGTTACTTCGACGCCTCAGGGGGCTGGAACACCGGGGAGCTGTTTTTT	CASSYFDASGGWNTGELFF	TRBJ2-2	TRBD1	medium-sized	TRBV6-6
TGTGCCAGTAGTATGACAGGGAGCACAGATACGCAGTATTTT	CASSMTGSTDTQYF	TRBJ2-3	TRBD1	.	TRBV19
TGTGCCAGCAGTTACTCAGGGGGAAGCAATCAGCCCCAGCATTTT	CASSYSGGSNQPQHF	TRBJ1-5	.	many	TRBV6-5
TGCAGTGCCCGGAAGTGGGGGCAACAGCGGCAGGGGACCCAGTACTTC	CSARKWGQQRQGTQYF	TRBJ2-5	.	.	TRBV20-1
TGTGCCAGCAGTTCCACTAGCGACTACAATGAGCAGTTCTTC	CASSSTSDYNEQFF	TRBJ2-1	TRBD2	few	TRBV6-1
TGTGCCAGCACCCTGGGCACAGGGACCAATTCACCCCTCCACTTT	CASTLGTGTNSPLHF	TRBJ1-6	.	once	TRBV7-2
TGTGCCAGCAGACCCGACAGGGTTTCACTTAAGAATTCACCCCTCCACTTT	CASRPDRVSLKNSPLHF	TRBJ1-6	TRBD1	many	TRBV7-2
TGTGCCAGCAACCTCCCGCACCTAACCTACGAGCAGTACTTC	CASNLPHLTYEQYF	TRBJ2-7	.	.	TRBV5-5
TGTGCCAGCAGCTCAACTAGCGGGGTAGGGTATGAGCAGTTCTTC	CASSSTSGVGYEQFF	TRBJ2-1	TRBD2	.	TRBV11-2
TGTGCCAGCAGCCAAGATTTCGTGGTCGATGAGCAGTTCTTC	CASSQDFVVDEQFF	TRBJ2-1	.	.	TRBV3-1
TGCAGTGCTTACGGACAGGGGAGGGCATTGGGCTACGAGCAGTACTTC	CSAYGQGRALGYEQYF	TRBJ2-7	TRBD1	medium-sized	TRBV20-1
TGTGCCAGCAGTTATGTCCCGGAACACCATGCAGATACTCAGTATTTT	CASSYVPEHHADTQYF	TRBJ2-3	.	few	TRBV6-2/TRBV6-3
TGCGCCAGCAGCTTGGCCAGTTTGGCTAGCGGGGATGTTACGCAGTATTTT	CASSLASLASGDVTQYF	TRBJ2-3	TRBD2	many	TRBV5-1
TGTGCCAGCAGCCCAGGACAGGGCCGAGAGACCCAGTACTTC	CASSPGQGRETQYF	TRBJ2-5	TRBD1	many	TRBV9
TGCGCCAGCAGCCCCCTCCGGGCTTCACACTCCTACGAGCAGTACTTC	CASSPLRASHSYEQYF	TRBJ2-7	.	many	TRBV5-1
TGTGCAGCATCCTCCCAGGGACTAGCATTTTCGAGTACCGGGGAGCTGTTTTTT	CAASSQGLAFSSTGELFF	TRBJ2-2	TRBD2	many	TRBV3-1